Listed below are T cell receptor beta chains from one sample, sequenced in a study of regulatory T cells in long-lasting Graves disease. A single record per CDR3 protein comes from TCRdb applying MiXCR to the multiplex PCR reads. The sample has about 240,000 distinct CDR3 sequences, roughly 21% seen once. The sample was peripheral blood mononuclear cells (PBMCs), taken at new diagnosis, from a patient treated with antithyroid drugs. Every receptor here comes from a female donor with Graves disease. CDR3s include the opening cysteine and the closing phenylalanine or tryptophan. The D gene is left open where the match is weak. Clone sizes are given selectively: once, few, many, or a class where the clone is expanded.

clone_size	cdr3_length	d_call	v_call	j_call	cdr3_nt	cdr3_aa
many	14	-	TRBV5-1	TRBJ2-1	TGCGCCAGCAGCTTGGCCAGAGCCCGGGGTGAGCAGTTCTTC	CASSLARARGEQFF
many	16	TRBD2	TRBV7-9	TRBJ2-1	TGTGCCAGCAGCTGGAATGGGGGGGAGTGGGGGAATGAGCAGTTCTTC	CASSWNGGEWGNEQFF
few	14	-	TRBV7-2	TRBJ1-1	TGTGCCAGCAGCTTAGCTGGGGGTGTCACTGAAGCTTTCTTT	CASSLAGGVTEAFF
-	14	TRBD1	TRBV5-1	TRBJ1-3	TGCGCCAGCAGCTTGCAGGGGGACGGAAACACCATATATTTT	CASSLQGDGNTIYF
few	13	TRBD2	TRBV14	TRBJ2-1	TGTGCCAGCAGCCATAGCGGGGGCCACTCCGTAGTCTTC	CASSHSGGHSVVF
many	15	-	TRBV6-1	TRBJ2-1	TGTGCCAGCAGTGAGAGTCAGGGCTCCTACAATGAGCAGTTCTTC	CASSESQGSYNEQFF
many	13	-	TRBV20-1	TRBJ2-4	TGCAGTGCTGGACTGGGGACCAAAAACATTCAGTACTTC	CSAGLGTKNIQYF
-	19	-	TRBV7-9	TRBJ1-4	TGTGCCAGCAGCCCAGCTGAATGGTGGAGTCTTGGGACTAATGAAAAACTGTTTTTT	CASSPAEWWSLGTNEKLFF
many	14	TRBD2	TRBV20-1	TRBJ2-1	TGCAGTGCTAGATTGGCTAGCGGGGACAATGAGCAGTTCTTC	CSARLASGDNEQFF
many	16	TRBD1	TRBV7-9	TRBJ1-1	TGTGCCAGCAGCTTAAGACAGGGGAATACGAACACTGAAGCTTTCTTT	CASSLRQGNTNTEAFF
many	16	-	TRBV7-2	TRBJ2-1	TGTGCCAGCAGCCCACCTCGGGCAGGGTCTGGCGATGAGCAGTTCTTC	CASSPPRAGSGDEQFF